The TCR beta chain described here comes from a study of control samples from healthy donors and cancer patients. The table came from immunoSEQ multiplex PCR; TCRdb's copy has only in-frame clones and leaves some out. The table records 70,000 or so clones, over 75% of them present only once. Germline V CDR1 and CDR2: SGHDT, YYEEEE. The CDR3 contains 14 residues. V was trimmed by 0 bases and J by 5 bases, leaving 9 bases between them. The sequence was collected from a man aged 45 to 65 in good health. The chain joins TRBV5-6 to TRBJ2-1; no definite D call. Sequencing was performed on blood. CDR3 sequence (DNA): TGTGCCAGCAGCTTGGCGCGAAGAGACAATGAGCAGTTCTTC. It codes for CASSLARRDNEQFF.